This T cell receptor (beta chain) was identified in a study of blood T cell repertoires in COVID-19. Study context: PBMCs, B-cell-depleted T cells, or T cells were the source of the cDNA or gDNA that made up the material.

Study processing details: For nucleated cells, counts were estimated from reference gene primer amplification. The method was immunoSEQ multiplex PCR; TCRdb's version includes in-frame clones alone and lacks a portion of them. The DNA gave D and trimming, while V, J and clone size come from that table. The data show about 370,000 clones, 80% to 90% seen once. CDR3 length: 15 amino acids. CDR1 is SGHTA and CDR2 is FQGNSA in the germline V gene. V gave up 7 bases and J gave up 1 base, with 14 bases separating them. The chain uses TRBV7-2 and TRBJ2-1; a possible D gene is TRBD1 (5 bases). The sample comprised peripheral blood. This TCR was sampled from a woman aged 30 to 39 with COVID-19, enrolled during active disease. DNA for the CDR3: TGTGCCAGCACCCCAGCAGGACAATCCTACAATGAGCAGTTCTTC. This codes for CASTPAGQSYNEQFF.